This entry lists 17 T cell receptor beta chains sequenced from one sample in a study of tissue T cells after allogeneic stem cell transplantation. Repertoires were generated with immunoSEQ multiplex PCR, while TCRdb's copy carries only in-frame clones and drops some. The table has roughly 50,000 clones, around 72% seen once. Sequenced: sorted cells pooled from one or two spleens. All receptors come from a pool of C57BL/6 mice in good health.

Details on this clone: The listed genes are named as in mouse. Coverage ceases 1 residue before the CDR3 finishes, and the germline J gene fills in the end. The chain couples TRBV13-1 to TRBJ1-2, with a weak D call TRBD1 (6 bases). The CDR3 consists of 14 residues. Trimming removed 5 bases from V and 1 base from J, with 12 bases in between. CDR1 is NSHNY, CDR2 SYGAGN, per germline. The CDR3 here is CASRKGQKNSDYTF. The DNA read from the CDR3 is TGTGCCAGCAGAAAAGGACAGAAAAACTCCGACTACACC.

A word on this clone: All gene names here are mouse names. The read halts 1 residue ahead of the CDR3 end, with the missing end drawn from the germline J gene. The chain has TRBV20 and TRBJ1-4, with 7 bases fitting TRBD1. CDR1 and CDR2 from the germline V gene are GFQATS and STVNSAI. Germline trimming cut 3 bases from V and 7 bases from J; bases unmatched to any gene: 5. The CDR3 is made up of 13 amino acids. The CDR3 reads CGARQGRSERLFF. The sequenced part of the CDR3 DNA is TGTGGTGCTAGACAGGGGAGAAGCGAAAGATTATTT.

In regard to this clone: The junction shows a germline mismatch at one end, possibly a read error. The gene names given are mouse names. The read falls 1 residue short of the CDR3 end, and the missing part is taken from the germline J gene. The chain employs TRBV4 and TRBJ2-7, with 10 bases that match TRBD2. This CDR3 spans 16 amino acids. Germline V lookup: CDR1 LGHDT, CDR2 YNNKQL (reference sequence). Incomplete CDR3 DNA: TGTGCCAGCAGCAAAGACTGGGGGGCGCCCCCCTATGAACAGTAC. It is translated as CASSKDWGAPPYEQY. The full CDR3 protein reads CASSKDWGAPPYEQYF.

About this clone itself: Gene labels here are mouse ones. With the read ending 1 residue before the CDR3 end, the germline J gene is used to fill in that end. The rearrangement uses TRBV3 and TRBJ2-3; TRBD2 agrees at 11 bases. The CDR3 sequence is 15 residues long. In germline, CDR1 is SNHLY, CDR2 FYNGKV (reference sequence). The ends lost 5 bases at V and 3 bases at J; junction bases unmatched: 4. CDR3 amino acids: CASSPGTGGAETLYF. The CDR3 bases that were read are TGTGCCAGCAGCCCAGGGACTGGGGGAGCAGAAACGCTGTAT.

For this clone: The gene symbols are mouse symbols. The read is 1 residue too short to cover the CDR3 end, so that end is filled in from the germline J gene. The chain employs TRBV3 and TRBJ2-4; 7 nucleotides align to TRBD1. Germline CDR1 reads SNHLY; CDR2 reads FYNGKV (reference sequence). Trimming removed 6 bases from V and 3 bases from J; junction bases left unmatched: 3. This CDR3 region has 13 residues. The CDR3 protein is CASRPGQQNTLYF. Incomplete CDR3 DNA: TGTGCCAGCAGACCGGGACAGCAAAACACCTTGTAC.

Turning to this clone: Gene names refer to mouse genes. The CDR3 goes on 1 residue after the read ends, and that part is filled in from the germline J gene. The chain is built from TRBV30 and TRBJ2-5, with 9 bases fitting TRBD1. CDR1 SQVVS and CDR2 ANEGSEA come from the germline V gene. This CDR3 region has 12 residues. Trimming took 5 bases from V and 4 from J; bases not matched to a gene: 1. Incomplete CDR3 DNA: TGTAGTTCTTGGACAGGGGAAGACACCCAGTAC. Protein: CSSWTGEDTQY. The whole CDR3 region reads CSSWTGEDTQYF.

Comment on this clone: Gene names are the mouse ones. Read coverage stops 1 residue before the CDR3 terminus; the germline J gene supplies the remainder. The chain links TRBV13-3 to TRBJ2-3; TRBD2 aligns across 8 bases. The CDR3 is made up of 15 amino acids. V dropped 0 bases and J dropped 0; count of bases not matched to a gene: 0. CDR1 is NNHDY and CDR2 is SYVADS in the germline V gene. The CDR3 region is CASSDGLGSAETLYF. The CDR3 bases that were read are TGTGCCAGCAGTGATGGACTGGGGAGTGCAGAAACGCTGTAT.

Note on this clone: Genes here carry mouse names. The read falls 1 residue short of the CDR3 end, and the missing part is taken from the germline J gene. The same CDR3 also results from other DNA sequences found in this sample. The chain is built from TRBV31 and TRBJ1-2; 10 bases are a match to TRBD1. This CDR3 has 14 residues. J gave up 3 bases and V 1 base, and 2 bases lay outside the gene matches. Germline CDR1 reads GKSSPN; CDR2 reads SITVG. The CDR3 is CAWSRTGGDSDYTF. The sequenced part of the CDR3 DNA is TGTGCCTGGAGTCGGACAGGGGGGGACTCCGACTACACC. Full variable domain (remainder filled in from reference TRBV31 and TRBJ1-2): AQTIHQWPVAEIKAVGSPLSLGCTIKGKSSPNLYWYWQATGGTLQQLFYSITVGQVESVVQLNLSASRPKDDQFILSTEKLLLSHSGFYLCAWSRTGGDSDYTFGSGTRLLVI.

Regarding this clone: Gene names are mouse gene names. The read ends 1 residue early relative to the CDR3; the germline J gene fills the gap. The chain links TRBV4 to TRBJ2-7, with 8 positions matching TRBD1. V shed 5 bases, J shed 5 bases, and the junction held 11 bases outside the gene matches. Germline assignment: CDR1 LGHDT and CDR2 YNNKQL (reference sequence). The CDR3 consists of 15 residues. The CDR3: CASSQGADREDEQYF. Incomplete CDR3 DNA: TGTGCCAGCAGCCAGGGGGCGGACAGGGAGGATGAACAGTAC.

With regard to this clone: The genes are named according to mouse. The read gets to within 1 residue of the CDR3 end, and the germline J gene fills in the rest. This chain uses TRBV29 with TRBJ2-5; TRBD1 is a possible D gene (6 bases). Germline-derived CDR1 and CDR2 are MSHET and SYDVDS. The V end was cut by 4 bases, the J end by 3 bases, with 14 bases between. This CDR3 spans 15 amino acids. The CDR3 loop is CASSSISGHQDTQYF. The covered CDR3 bases are TGTGCTAGCAGTTCCATTTCGGGACATCAAGACACCCAGTAC. The whole variable domain, remainder taken from reference TRBV29 and TRBJ2-5, is DMKVTQMPRYLIKRMGENVLLECGQDMSHETMYWYRQDPGLGLQLIYISYDVDSNSEGDIPKGYRVSRKKREHFSLILDSAKTNQTSVYFCASSSISGHQDTQYFGPGTRLLVL.

For this clone: Any gene name here is a mouse gene name. The read stops 1 residue short of the end of the CDR3; the missing end is completed from the germline J gene. The gene calls are TRBV3 and TRBJ1-4, with 11 bases lining up with TRBD1. V dropped 5 bases and J dropped 3; count of bases not matched to a gene: 5. CDR1 and CDR2 from the germline V gene are SNHLY and FYNGKV (reference sequence). The CDR3 is made up of 16 amino acids. The CDR3 DNA, read in part, is TGTGCCAGCAGCCCCGGGACAGGGGGAACCAACGAAAGATTATTT. Amino acid sequence: CASSPGTGGTNERLF. From start to end, the CDR3 is CASSPGTGGTNERLFF.

Notes on this clone: Genes and germline come from the mouse. The read is 1 residue too short to cover the CDR3 end, so that end is filled in from the germline J gene. This rearrangement joins TRBV31 to TRBJ2-1, with D possibly TRBD2 on 6 matching bases. The CDR3 runs to 13 residues. V lost 3 bases and J 3 bases, leaving 9 bases between the germline ends. Germline CDR1 is GKSSPN and CDR2 is SITVG. CDR3 bases read: TGTGCCTGGAGACCGGGACTCTATGCTGAGCAGTTC. Translating gives CAWRPGLYAEQF. The whole CDR3 sequence is CAWRPGLYAEQFF.

Of note for this clone: Genes and germline are mouse. The CDR3 bases that were read are TGTGCCAGCAGCCAAGAAGGGACAACCTATGAACAGTAC. It specifies CASSQEGTTYEQY. The complete CDR3 sequence is CASSQEGTTYEQYF. The chain uses TRBV5 and TRBJ2-7, with D tentatively TRBD1 (6 bases). The CDR3 is cut off 1 residue early in the read; its end comes from the germline J gene. Germline values: CDR1 LGHNA, CDR2 YNLKQL (reference sequence). The CDR3 spans 14 residues. Trimming stripped 0 bases from V and 2 bases from J, with 8 bases between.

Worth noting for this clone: The germline and genes are mouse ones. The CDR3 is cut off 1 residue early in the read; its end comes from the germline J gene. The V gene is TRBV13-3, the J gene TRBJ2-3; tentatively, D is TRBD2 (6 bases). Per germline, CDR1 NNHDY and CDR2 SYVADS. The CDR3 contains 14 residues. The V and J ends lost 7 bases and 0 bases respectively, with 12 bases between them. CDR3 sequence reads: CASAGGFSAETLYF. Incomplete CDR3 DNA: TGTGCCAGCGCCGGGGGGTTTAGTGCAGAAACGCTGTAT.

This clone has only a few counts. The gene symbols are mouse symbols. The DNA ends 1 residue before the CDR3 does, and the rest of the CDR3 is filled in from the germline J gene. V and J are TRBV3 and TRBJ2-3; 11 bases are shared with TRBD2. The CDR3 has 16 amino acids. Trimming at V came to 1 base and at J to 0 bases, leaving 0 bases not matched to a gene. CDR1 SNHLY and CDR2 FYNGKV come from the germline V gene (reference sequence). CDR3 DNA, as far as it was read: TGTGCCAGCAGCTTAGGACTGGGGGGGAGTGCAGAAACGCTGTAT. This translates into CASSLGLGGSAETLY. The CDR3 in its entirety is CASSLGLGGSAETLYF.

To note about this clone: Gene labels here are mouse ones. The sequenced fragment ends 1 residue before the CDR3 boundary, so the rest is inferred from the germline J gene. This chain uses TRBV3 with TRBJ2-3; D is undetermined. Between the trimmed V and J ends, which lost 1 base and 1 base, there was a span of 0 bases. CDR3 size: 12 residues. The germline V gene has CDR1 SNHLY and CDR2 FYNGKV (reference sequence). The CDR3 here is CASSLGAETLYF. The sequenced part of the CDR3 DNA is TGTGCCAGCAGCTTAGGTGCAGAAACGCTGTAT.

This clone has a handful of counts. These gene names are mouse names. The CDR3 extends 1 residue past the end of the read, so its final part is completed from the germline J gene. This chain joins TRBV16 and TRBJ2-7, with D possibly being TRBD1 (6 bases). V lost 5 bases and J lost 4, with 9 bases in between. The CDR3 is made up of 12 amino acids. In germline, CDR1 is SGHSA, CDR2 FRNQAP. The CDR3 bases that were read are TGTGCAAGCAGCAGGGACATTTATGAACAGTAC. Protein sequence: CASSRDIYEQY. The entire CDR3 protein is CASSRDIYEQYF.